A selection of T cell receptor beta chains follows, all from one sample in a study of T-cell reconstitution after alpha-beta-depleted transplantation in children. TCRdb re-derived calls from the PCR reads in MiXCR, one entry per CDR3 protein. The sample records around 370,000 distinct CDR3 sequences, under 13% being singletons. The sample consisted of PBMCs from the stem cell graft donor, taken from the stem cell graft. These TCRs come from a human donor who donated a stem cell graft to a child with acute lymphoblastic leukemia. Each CDR3 is given with its conserved first and last residue. A D gene is named only where the DNA matches it firmly. Only some rows state a clone size, as once, few, many or a class for expanded clones.

D | size | J | V | DNA | CDR3
- | - | TRBJ2-2 | TRBV10-3 | TGTGCCATCAGTCCGTCAACGGGCACCGGGGAGCTGTTTTTT | CAISPSTGTGELFF
- | few | TRBJ2-1 | TRBV2 | TGTGCCAGCAGTGTTGTACCAAATACAAATCCAAAAAGCTCCTACAATGAGCAGTTCTTC | CASSVVPNTNPKSSYNEQFF
- | - | TRBJ1-6 | TRBV20-1 | TGCAGTGCTGAAGAAGGGTCACCCCTCCACTTT | CSAEEGSPLHF
TRBD1 | few | TRBJ1-4 | TRBV5-1 | TGCGCCAGCAACCTGGGACAGGGCACTAATGAAAAACTGTTTTTT | CASNLGQGTNEKLFF
TRBD2 | few | TRBJ2-2 | TRBV5-1 | TGCGCCAGCAGCTTGGAGCGGGAGGGGAACACCGGGGAGCTGTTTTTT | CASSLEREGNTGELFF
- | many | TRBJ2-1 | TRBV28 | TGTGCCAGCTGGGCCGGAGGGGAGCAGTTCTTC | CASWAGGEQFF
- | many | TRBJ2-1 | TRBV12-3/TRBV12-4 | TGTGCCAGCAGTTTAGAAGGGACTGGGGCCTACAATGAGCAGTTCTTC | CASSLEGTGAYNEQFF
TRBD1 | many | TRBJ2-2 | TRBV7-8 | TGTGCCAGCAGCTTGGACAGGGGGCTGGGCGGGGAGCTGTTTTTT | CASSLDRGLGGELFF
- | - | TRBJ2-3 | TRBV7-6 | TGTGCCAGCAGCTCCCTCGGGACGTTTGGGTTTGGCACAGATACGCAGTATTTT | CASSSLGTFGFGTDTQYF
TRBD2 | - | TRBJ2-3 | TRBV5-1 | TGCGCCAGCAGTTCCCTAGCGGGACCCCCCGATACGCAGTATTTT | CASSSLAGPPDTQYF
- | - | TRBJ2-5 | TRBV12-3/TRBV12-4 | TGTGCCAGCAGTTTGTTGTACAGGCTCCAAGAGACCCAGTACTTC | CASSLLYRLQETQYF
TRBD1 | - | TRBJ2-1 | TRBV5-1 | TGCGCCAGCAGCTTGCCGGGACAGGCGCTGAGGGAGCAGTTCTTC | CASSLPGQALREQFF
TRBD2 | - | TRBJ2-2 | TRBV29-1 | TGCAGCGTTGTCCCTCCGGGAGGGAACACCGGGGAGCTGTTTTTT | CSVVPPGGNTGELFF
TRBD1 | few | TRBJ2-6 | TRBV28 | TGTGCCAGCAGTACTCGGGACAGGTTGTCTGGGGCCAACGTCCTGACTTTC | CASSTRDRLSGANVLTF
- | - | TRBJ2-3 | TRBV29-1 | TGCAGCGTTGCCGAAGATACGCAGTATTTT | CSVAEDTQYF
- | - | TRBJ1-1 | TRBV12-3/TRBV12-4 | TGTGCCAGCAGTTCATCGGACGGCTCTGAAGCTTTCTTT | CASSSSDGSEAFF